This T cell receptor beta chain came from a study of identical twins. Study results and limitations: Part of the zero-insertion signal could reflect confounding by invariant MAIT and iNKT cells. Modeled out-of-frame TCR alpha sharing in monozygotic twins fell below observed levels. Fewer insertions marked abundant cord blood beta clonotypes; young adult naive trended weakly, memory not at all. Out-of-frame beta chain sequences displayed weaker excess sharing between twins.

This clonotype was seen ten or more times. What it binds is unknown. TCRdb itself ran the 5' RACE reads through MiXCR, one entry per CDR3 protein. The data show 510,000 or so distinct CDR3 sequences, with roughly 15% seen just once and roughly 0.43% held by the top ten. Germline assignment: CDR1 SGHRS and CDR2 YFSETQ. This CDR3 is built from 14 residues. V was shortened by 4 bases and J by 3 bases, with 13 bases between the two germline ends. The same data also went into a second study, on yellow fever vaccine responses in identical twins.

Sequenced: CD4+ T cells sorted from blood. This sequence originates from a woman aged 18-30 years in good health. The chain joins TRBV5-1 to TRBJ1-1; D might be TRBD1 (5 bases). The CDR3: CASSLQGFDTEAFF. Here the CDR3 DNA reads TGCGCCAGCAGCCTGCAGGGATTCGACACTGAAGCTTTCTTT.